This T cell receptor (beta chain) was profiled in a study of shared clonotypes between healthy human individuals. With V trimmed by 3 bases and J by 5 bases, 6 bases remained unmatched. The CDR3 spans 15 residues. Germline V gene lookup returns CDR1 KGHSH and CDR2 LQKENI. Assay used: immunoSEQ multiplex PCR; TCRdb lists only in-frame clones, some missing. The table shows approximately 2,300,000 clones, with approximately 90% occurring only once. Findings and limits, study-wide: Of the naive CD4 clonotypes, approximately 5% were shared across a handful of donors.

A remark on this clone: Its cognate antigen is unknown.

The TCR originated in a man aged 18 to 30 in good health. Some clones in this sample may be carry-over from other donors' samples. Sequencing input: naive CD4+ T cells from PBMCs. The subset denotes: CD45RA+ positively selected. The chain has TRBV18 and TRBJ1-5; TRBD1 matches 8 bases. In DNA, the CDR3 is TGTGCCAGCTCACCGACAGGGGAGCCGCATCAGCCCCAGCATTTT. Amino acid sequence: CASSPTGEPHQPQHF.